This TCR beta chain was captured by sequencing in a study of shared clonotypes between healthy human individuals. Whole-study findings and limits: Sequencing depth was expected to affect clonotype sharing among donors.

CDR1 is SGHTS and CDR2 is YDEGEE in the germline V gene. CDR3 length: 17 amino acids. Trimming stripped 6 bases from V and 1 base from J, with 20 bases between. Profiled with immunoSEQ multiplex PCR; TCRdb holds only in-frame clones, not every one. The sample shows around 2.5 million clones, under 95% of them seen only once. Worth noting for this clone: Its antigen is unidentified.

J is TRBJ1-3 and V is TRBV5-8, with D perhaps matching TRBD1 (5 bases). This TCR came from a man in his late teens or twenties in good health. Some clones in this sample may be carry-over from other donors' samples. Sequenced sample: naive CD4+ T cells from PBMCs. The subset: CD45RA+ positively selected. The CDR3 protein is CASIWAGRVRSGNTIYF. In nucleotides, the CDR3 is TGTGCCAGCATCTGGGCAGGCAGGGTGCGATCTGGAAACACCATATATTTT. The full variable domain, in which reference TRBV5-8 and TRBJ1-3 provide the parts outside the CDR3, is EAGVTQSPTHLIKTRGQQATLRCSPISGHTSVYWYQQALGLGLQFLLWYDEGEERNRGNFPPRFSGRQFPNYSSELNVNALELEDSALYLCASIWAGRVRSGNTIYFGEGSWLTVV.